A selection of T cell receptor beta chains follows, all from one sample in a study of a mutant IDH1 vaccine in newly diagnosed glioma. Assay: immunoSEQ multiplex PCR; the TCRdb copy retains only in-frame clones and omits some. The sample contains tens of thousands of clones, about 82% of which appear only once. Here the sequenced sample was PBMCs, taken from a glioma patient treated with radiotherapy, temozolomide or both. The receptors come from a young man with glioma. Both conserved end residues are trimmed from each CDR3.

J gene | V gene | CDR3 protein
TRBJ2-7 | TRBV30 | ALLAESSYEQY
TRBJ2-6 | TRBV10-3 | AILSTGTSGANVLT
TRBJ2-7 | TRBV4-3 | ASSLLPAQGGLYEQY
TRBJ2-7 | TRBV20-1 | SASSGYEQY
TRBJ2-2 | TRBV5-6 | ASSPGVLRNTGELF
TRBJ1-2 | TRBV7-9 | ASSLSQGGYGYT
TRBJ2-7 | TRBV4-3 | ASSQDRGWRGDEQY
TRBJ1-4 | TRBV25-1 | ASSEPPWKGANVEKLF
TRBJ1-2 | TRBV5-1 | ASSLQGHGYGYT
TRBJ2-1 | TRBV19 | ASSTGFDEQF
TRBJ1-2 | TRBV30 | AWSVDGSTNYGYT
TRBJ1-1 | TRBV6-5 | ASSSLQGEAF
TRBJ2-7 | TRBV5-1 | ASSLAGSPGQAYEQY
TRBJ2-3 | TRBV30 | AWKGAFGAGTDTQY
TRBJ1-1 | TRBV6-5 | ASSFHMNTEAF
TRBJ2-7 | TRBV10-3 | AISSSTELSYEQY
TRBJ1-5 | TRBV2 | ASILYPDSNQPQH
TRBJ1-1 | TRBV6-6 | ASSWWKTEAF
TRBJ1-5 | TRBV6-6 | AGSIGGDQPQH
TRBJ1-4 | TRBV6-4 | ASSDLTPRGTNEKLF
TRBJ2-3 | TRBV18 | ASSRSGRSRDTQY
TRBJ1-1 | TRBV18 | ASSPPGGNTEAF
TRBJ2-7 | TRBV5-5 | ASSLDSGRWEQY
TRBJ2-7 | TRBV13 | ASSASLSSYEQY
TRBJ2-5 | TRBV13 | ASSLVLQETQY
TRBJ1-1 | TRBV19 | ASSLGQGTWTEAF
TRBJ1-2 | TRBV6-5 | ASSYKGLNGYT
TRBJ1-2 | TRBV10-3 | AISEWGGGGYT
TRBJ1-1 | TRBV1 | TSSQWVGEAF
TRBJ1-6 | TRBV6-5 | ASSYERGSPLH
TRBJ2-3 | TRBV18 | ASSPREVGTDTQY
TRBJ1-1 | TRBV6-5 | ASSGGRKNTEAF
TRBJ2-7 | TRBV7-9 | ASSLGGSAYEQY
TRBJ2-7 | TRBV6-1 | ASRTVFSYEQY
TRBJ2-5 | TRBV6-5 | ASSYSGGAGETQY
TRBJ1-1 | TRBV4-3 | ASSQLEGGRSEAF
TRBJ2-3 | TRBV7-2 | ASSFPLEEATDTQY
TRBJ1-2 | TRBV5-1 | ASSLPNRGVGYT
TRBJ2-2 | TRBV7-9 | ASSREIAGGNTGELF
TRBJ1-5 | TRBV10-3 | AISEGGPSQGGQPQH
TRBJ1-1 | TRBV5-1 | ASSLERLGGTEAF
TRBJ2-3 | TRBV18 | ASSTTRVVVSTDTQY
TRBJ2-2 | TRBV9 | ASSVVPPGDGGGTGELF
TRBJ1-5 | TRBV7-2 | ASSLVGQLNQPQH
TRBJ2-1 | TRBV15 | ATSNYYNEQF
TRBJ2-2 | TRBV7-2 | ASSRSQRRELF
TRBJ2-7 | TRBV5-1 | ASSGTDRVNSYEQY
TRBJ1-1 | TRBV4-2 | ASSQVTGLAEAF
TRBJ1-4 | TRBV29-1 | SVAGGGANEKLF
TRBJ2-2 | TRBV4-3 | ASSARTGNGELF
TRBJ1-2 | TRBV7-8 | ASSLGRDSGYT
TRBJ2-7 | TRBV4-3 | ASSQGKRDEQY
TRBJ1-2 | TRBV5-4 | ASSLSWVQGPFSNYGYT
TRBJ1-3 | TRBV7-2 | ASSLDPTRAGNTIY
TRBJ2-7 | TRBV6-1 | ASSERDRVSYEQY
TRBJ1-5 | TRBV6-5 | ASSSPGQGQPQH